The sequence of this TCR beta chain was determined in a study of blood T cell repertoires in COVID-19. Study-level information: COVID-19 samples from acute and convalescent phases originated in the United States, Italy and Spain. The cDNA or gDNA used as material had been derived from T cells, B-cell-depleted T cells, or PBMCs.

The participants were between roughly 18 and 89 years old and came from 24 US areas. Clones were read by immunoSEQ multiplex PCR, and TCRdb kept only the in-frame ones, dropping some. The sample shows some 200,000 clones, about 86% of them seen only once. This clone was observed once. Germline V gene lookup returns CDR1 KGHSH and CDR2 LQKENI. This CDR3 has 11 amino acids. V lost 6 bases, J lost 5 bases, and 6 bases lay in between. Sequenced input: PBMCs or T cells enriched from blood (not recorded which). This chain connects TRBV18 to TRBJ2-3, with D hard to call. The receptor was isolated from a woman in her thirties or forties with acute COVID-19. CDR3 loop: CASSVGDTQYF. The CDR3 DNA reads TGTGCCAGCTCCGTCGGAGATACGCAGTATTTT.